A single sample gave rise to the 8 T cell receptor beta chains below, sequenced in a study of blood T cells in healthy people across ages. Combining a sample-barcoded 5' primer with a J-beta primer mix, a second PCR ran for about 7 to 11 cycles. In TCRdb, the 5' RACE reads were re-called with MiXCR into one record per CDR3 protein. The table lists 1.5 million to 2 million distinct CDR3 sequences, about 50% of them singletons. The specimen was blood. All receptors come from a woman in her forties in good health.

V and J are TRBV5-1 and TRBJ2-4; TRBD1 aligns across 8 bases. Looked up from germline, CDR1 is SGHRS and CDR2 is YFSETQ. The V segment lost 1 base and the J segment 9 bases; nucleotides outside the gene matches: 6. This CDR3 is 14 amino acids long. The CDR3 here is CASSLSQGGGIQYF. In DNA form, the CDR3 reads TGCGCCAGCAGCTTGTCACAGGGGGGTGGCATTCAGTACTTC.

The chain joins TRBV5-1 to TRBJ1-1; D gene ambiguous. The CDR3 loop spans 14 amino acids. V gave up 0 bases and J gave up 2 bases, with 8 bases separating them. Germline CDR1 reads SGHRS; CDR2 reads YFSETQ. The CDR3 nucleotides read TGCGCCAGCAGCTTGGCCCCAGCCAACACTGAAGCTTTCTTT. It yields the protein CASSLAPANTEAFF.

This clonotype has only one observation. The V and J genes are TRBV16 and TRBJ1-1; unclear D gene. V lost 0 bases and J lost 1, with 9 bases in between. CDR3 length: 15 residues. CDR1 KGHSY and CDR2 FQNENV come from the germline V gene. CDR3 region: CASSQSGSTNTEAFF. CDR3 sequence (DNA): TGTGCCAGCAGCCAATCCGGCAGCACGAACACTGAAGCTTTCTTT. The entire variable domain, with the rest obtained from reference TRBV16 and TRBJ1-1, is as follows: GEEVAQTPKHLVRGEGQKAKLYCAPIKGHSYVFWYQQVLKNEFKFLISFQNENVFDETGMPKERFSAKCLPNSPCSLEIQATKLEDSAVYFCASSQSGSTNTEAFFGQGTRLTVV.

The chain has TRBV13 and TRBJ1-2; D ambiguous. Trimming pared 5 bases from V and 8 bases from J, leaving 15 bases between. The CDR3 is made up of 13 amino acids. CDR1 PRHDT and CDR2 FYEKMQ come from the germline V gene (reference sequence). This CDR3 is CASSANRKKGYTF. CDR3 nucleotides: TGTGCCAGCAGCGCAAACCGGAAGAAGGGCTACACCTTC.

This chain links TRBV7-9 with TRBJ2-3; D is unclear. The CDR3 has 13 residues. Germline V gene lookup returns CDR1 SEHNR and CDR2 FQNEAQ (reference sequence). The V gene lost 7 bases and the J gene lost 3 bases, with 11 bases spanning the gap. As DNA, the CDR3 is TGTGCCAGCATCCACACAGAGACAGATACGCAGTATTTT. It yields the protein CASIHTETDTQYF.

The chain joins TRBV14 to TRBJ2-7; 9 nucleotides align to TRBD1. The ends lost 8 bases at V and 6 bases at J; junction bases unmatched: 8. This CDR3 spans 13 amino acids. Per the germline V gene, CDR1 is SGHDN and CDR2 is FVKESK. CDR3 residues: CASGIQGAGEQYF. The CDR3 DNA reads as TGTGCCAGCGGCATACAGGGGGCAGGCGAGCAGTACTTC.

The chain recombines TRBV29-1 with TRBJ2-5; 8 bases are a match to TRBD1. The CDR3 covers 13 residues. V gave up 5 bases and J gave up 2 bases; unmatched junction bases: 4. Germline V gene sequence: CDR1 SQVTM, CDR2 ANQGSEA. Here the CDR3 reads CSVLTGAQETQYF. In DNA, the CDR3 is TGCAGCGTTCTGACAGGGGCTCAAGAGACCCAGTACTTC.

This clonotype was seen a few times. The rearrangement joins TRBV3-1 to TRBJ2-1; TRBD2 agrees at 14 bases. Germline assignment: CDR1 LGHDT and CDR2 YNNKEL (reference sequence). The junction had 6 bases not matched to a gene; V was cut back by 0 bases and J by 5 bases. CDR3 length: 18 amino acids. CDR3 DNA sequence: TGTGCCAGCAGCCAAGATCTAATGGGACTAGCGGGGGACAATGAGCAGTTCTTC. Amino acid sequence: CASSQDLMGLAGDNEQFF.